The 7 T cell receptor beta chains listed next were all sequenced from one sample in a study of PD-1 blockade in classical Hodgkin lymphoma. Assay: immunoSEQ multiplex PCR; the TCRdb copy retains only in-frame clones and omits some. The profile shows tens of thousands of clones, roughly 80% of them singletons. In every patient, relapse followed autologous stem cell transplantation, while exposure to brentuximab vedotin differed. The starting material was peripheral blood mononuclear cells (PBMCs), obtained before the second cycle of nivolumab. The receptors originated from a human donor with classical Hodgkin lymphoma.

J is TRBJ1-3 and V is TRBV7-2; D call uncertain. The germline V and J ends were trimmed by 1 base and 0 bases, with 7 bases remaining between them. Per germline, CDR1 SGHTA and CDR2 FQGNSA. CDR3 length: 15 residues. The CDR3 coding sequence is TGTGCCAGCAGCTTAGATGCGCTCTCTGGAAACACCATATATTTT. Translating gives CASSLDALSGNTIYF.

The V and J genes are TRBV6-6 and TRBJ1-1; 7 bases align to TRBD1. Germline CDR1 is MNHNY and CDR2 is SVGAGI (reference sequence). There are 12 residues in the CDR3. V was pared by 5 bases and J by 7 bases, with 4 bases of the junction left unmatched. CDR3 residues: CASSPQGDEAFF. CDR3 sequence (DNA): TGTGCCAGCAGTCCTCAGGGGGATGAAGCTTTCTTT.

The sample holds a few counts of this clone. This chain connects TRBV13 to TRBJ2-1; D is uncertain. The germline V gene has CDR1 PRHDT and CDR2 FYEKMQ (reference sequence). With 4 bases removed from V and 3 bases from J, the gap between germline ends came to 10 bases. The CDR3 totals 14 residues. The CDR3 bases are TGTGCCAGCAGCTCCGCCCCCATCTACAATGAGCAGTTCTTC. This codes for CASSSAPIYNEQFF.

The J gene is TRBJ2-7, the V gene TRBV18; 7 nucleotides match TRBD1. This CDR3 contains 12 residues. V was clipped by 4 bases and J by 10 bases; unmatched bases: 7. Germline V CDR1 and CDR2: KGHSH, LQKENI. CDR3 DNA: TGTGCCAGCTCACATACAGGGGAAGACCAGTACTTC. Its protein is CASSHTGEDQYF.

CDR3: CASSRAEQETQYF. The CDR3 bases are TGTGCCAGTAGTCGGGCAGAACAAGAGACCCAGTACTTC. V usage is TRBV19 and J usage is TRBJ2-5; no definite D call. CDR1 LNHDA and CDR2 SQIVND come from the germline V gene (reference sequence). CDR3 length equals 13 residues. With 5 bases removed from V and 2 bases from J, the gap between germline ends came to 9 bases. The full variable domain, completed using reference TRBV19 and TRBJ2-5, is DGGITQSPKYLFRKEGQNVTLSCEQNLNHDAMYWYRQDPGQGLRLIYYSQIVNDFQKGDIAEGYSVSREKKESFPLTVTSAQKNPTAFYLCASSRAEQETQYFGPGTRLLVL.

This clone came up once. The chain carries TRBV2 and TRBJ2-1; perhaps D is TRBD1 or TRBD2 (5 bases each). The CDR3 length is 17 residues. V lost 4 bases to trimming and J lost 0 bases, with 16 bases between them. The germline V gene encodes CDR1 SNHLY and CDR2 FYNNEI. The CDR3 DNA sequence: TGTGCCAGCAGTGCCCATGGGACGGTTAGCTCCTACAATGAGCAGTTCTTC. It yields the protein CASSAHGTVSSYNEQFF.

This clone was counted once. The chain is built from TRBV29-1 and TRBJ2-7; D remains ambiguous. Germline V gene data show CDR1 as SQVTM and CDR2 as ANQGSEA. V lost 5 bases and J 0 bases, leaving 14 bases between the germline ends. This CDR3 has 14 residues. The CDR3 nucleotides are TGCAGCGTTATGACAACCTCGAGCTCCTACGAGCAGTACTTC. It encodes CSVMTTSSSYEQYF.